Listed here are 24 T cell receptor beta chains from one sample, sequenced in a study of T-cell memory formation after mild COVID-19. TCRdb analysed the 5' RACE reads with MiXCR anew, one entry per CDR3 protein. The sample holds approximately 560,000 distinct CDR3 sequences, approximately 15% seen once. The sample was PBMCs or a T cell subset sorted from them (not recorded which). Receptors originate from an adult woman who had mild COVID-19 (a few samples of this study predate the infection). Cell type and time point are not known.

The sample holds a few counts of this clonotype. The chain's CDR3 is CASSLSRTGNTEAFF. The CDR3 DNA is TGTGCCAGCAGCCTCTCCCGGACAGGGAACACTGAAGCTTTCTTT. This chain connects TRBV11-2 to TRBJ1-1; TRBD1 matches at 7 bases. The CDR3 is 15 amino acids. Germline V lookup: CDR1 SGHAT, CDR2 FQNNGV. V shed 5 bases, J shed 1 base, and the junction held 7 bases outside the gene matches.

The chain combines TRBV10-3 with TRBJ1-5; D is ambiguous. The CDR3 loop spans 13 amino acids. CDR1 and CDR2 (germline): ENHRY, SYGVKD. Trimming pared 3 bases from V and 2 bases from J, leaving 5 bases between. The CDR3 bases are TGTGCCATCAGTGATCTTGGCAATCAGCCCCAGCATTTT. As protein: CAISDLGNQPQHF.

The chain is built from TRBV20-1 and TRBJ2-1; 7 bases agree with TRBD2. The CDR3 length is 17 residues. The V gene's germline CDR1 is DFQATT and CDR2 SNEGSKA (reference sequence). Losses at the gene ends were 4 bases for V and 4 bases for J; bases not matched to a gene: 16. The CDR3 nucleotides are TGCAGTGCTATAGACGCGCGTGGGCGGGGGATATACAATGAGCAGTTCTTC. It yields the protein CSAIDARGRGIYNEQFF.

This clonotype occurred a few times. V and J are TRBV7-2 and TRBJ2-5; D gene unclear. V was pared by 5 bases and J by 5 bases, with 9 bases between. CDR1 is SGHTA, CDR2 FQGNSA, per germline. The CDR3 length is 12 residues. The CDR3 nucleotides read TGTGCCAGCAGCCAAAAAGGCGAGACCCAGTACTTC. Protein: CASSQKGETQYF. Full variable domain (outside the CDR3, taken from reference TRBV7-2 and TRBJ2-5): GAGVSQSPSNKVTEKGKDVELRCDPISGHTALYWYRQSLGQGLEFLIYFQGNSAPDKSGLPSDRFSAERTGGSVSTLTIQRTQQEDSAVYLCASSQKGETQYFGPGTRLLVL.

CDR3 DNA: TGTGCCAGCAAAGCTAAACAGGGGGCTGATGGCTACACCTTC. Translated: CASKAKQGADGYTF. The V and J genes are TRBV12-3 or TRBV12-4 and TRBJ1-2; 9 bases map to TRBD1. The junction had 9 bases not matched to a gene; V was cut back by 7 bases and J by 6 bases. The length of the CDR3 is 14 residues.

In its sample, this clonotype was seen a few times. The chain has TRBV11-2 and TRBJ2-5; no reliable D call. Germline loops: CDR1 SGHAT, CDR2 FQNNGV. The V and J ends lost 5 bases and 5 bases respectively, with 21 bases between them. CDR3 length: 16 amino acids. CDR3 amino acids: CASSRDGRPVRETQYF. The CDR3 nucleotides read TGTGCCAGCAGCCGTGACGGGCGGCCAGTTAGGGAGACCCAGTACTTC.

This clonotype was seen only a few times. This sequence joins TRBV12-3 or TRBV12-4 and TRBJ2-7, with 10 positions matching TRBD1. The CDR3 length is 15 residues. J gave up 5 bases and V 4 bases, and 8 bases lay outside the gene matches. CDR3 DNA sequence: TGTGCCAGCAGTTCTGGAGGGACAGGGGTCCACGAGCAGTACTTC. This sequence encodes CASSSGGTGVHEQYF.

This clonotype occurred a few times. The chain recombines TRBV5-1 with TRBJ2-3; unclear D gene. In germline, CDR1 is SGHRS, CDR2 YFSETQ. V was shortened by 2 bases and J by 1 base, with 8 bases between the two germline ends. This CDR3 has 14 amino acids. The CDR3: CASSLPDRTDTQYF. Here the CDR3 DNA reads TGCGCCAGCAGCTTACCGGACCGCACAGATACGCAGTATTTT.

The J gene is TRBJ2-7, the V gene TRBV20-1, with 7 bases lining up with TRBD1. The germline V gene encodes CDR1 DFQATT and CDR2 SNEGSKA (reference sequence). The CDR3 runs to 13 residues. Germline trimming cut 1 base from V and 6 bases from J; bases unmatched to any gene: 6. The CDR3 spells CSARATGFGEQYF. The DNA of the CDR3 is TGCAGTGCTAGAGCGACAGGGTTCGGCGAGCAGTACTTC.

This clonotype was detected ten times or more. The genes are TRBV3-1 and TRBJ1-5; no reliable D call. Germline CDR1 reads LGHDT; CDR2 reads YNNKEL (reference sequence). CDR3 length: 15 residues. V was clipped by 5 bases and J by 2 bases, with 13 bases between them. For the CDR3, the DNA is TGTGCCAGCAGCTTCACCATGAACGGCAATCAGCCCCAGCATTTT. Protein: CASSFTMNGNQPQHF.

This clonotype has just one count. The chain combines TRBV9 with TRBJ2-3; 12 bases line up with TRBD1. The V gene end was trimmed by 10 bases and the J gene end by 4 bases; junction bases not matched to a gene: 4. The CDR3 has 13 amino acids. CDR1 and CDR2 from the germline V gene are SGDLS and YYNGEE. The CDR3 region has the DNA TGTGCCCCCGGGACAGGGGGCGCAGATACGCAGTATTTT. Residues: CAPGTGGADTQYF.

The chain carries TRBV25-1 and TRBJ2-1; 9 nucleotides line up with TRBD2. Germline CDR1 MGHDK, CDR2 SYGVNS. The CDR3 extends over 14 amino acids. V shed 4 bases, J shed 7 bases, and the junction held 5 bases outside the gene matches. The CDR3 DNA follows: TGTGCCAGCAGTGTCGCGGGGGGGCGGAATGAGCAGTTCTTC. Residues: CASSVAGGRNEQFF.

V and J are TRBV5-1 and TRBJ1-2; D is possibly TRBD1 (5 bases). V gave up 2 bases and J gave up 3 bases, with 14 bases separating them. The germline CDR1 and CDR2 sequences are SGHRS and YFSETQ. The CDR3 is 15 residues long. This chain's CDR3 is CASSLSLGAHYGYTF. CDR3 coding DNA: TGCGCCAGCAGCTTATCATTAGGGGCTCACTATGGCTACACCTTC.

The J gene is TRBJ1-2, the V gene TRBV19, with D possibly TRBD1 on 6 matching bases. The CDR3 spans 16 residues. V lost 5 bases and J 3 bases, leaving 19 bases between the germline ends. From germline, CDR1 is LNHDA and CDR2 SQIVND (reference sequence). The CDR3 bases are TGTGCCAGTAGTCCCCCCGGACAGCAAACTTACTATGGCTACACCTTC. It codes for CASSPPGQQTYYGYTF.

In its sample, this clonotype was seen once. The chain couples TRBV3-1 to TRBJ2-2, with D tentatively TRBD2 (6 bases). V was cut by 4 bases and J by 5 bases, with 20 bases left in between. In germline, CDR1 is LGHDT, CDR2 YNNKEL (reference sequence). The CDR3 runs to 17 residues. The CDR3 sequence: CASSLRRGLSITGELFF. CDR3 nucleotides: TGTGCCAGCAGCCTTCGTAGGGGACTCTCTATTACCGGGGAGCTGTTTTTT.

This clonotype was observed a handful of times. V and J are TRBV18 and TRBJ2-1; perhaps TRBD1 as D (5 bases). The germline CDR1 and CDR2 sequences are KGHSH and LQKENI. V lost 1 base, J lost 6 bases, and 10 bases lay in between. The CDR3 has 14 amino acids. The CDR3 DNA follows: TGTGCCAGCTCACCACAGGGGCCCACCAATGAGCAGTTCTTC. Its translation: CASSPQGPTNEQFF.

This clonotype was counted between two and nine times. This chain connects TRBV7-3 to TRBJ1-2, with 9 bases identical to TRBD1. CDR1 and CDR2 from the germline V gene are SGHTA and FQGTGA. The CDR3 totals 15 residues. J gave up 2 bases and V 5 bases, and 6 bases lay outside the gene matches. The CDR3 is CASSPGTGPNYGYTF. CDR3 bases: TGTGCCAGCAGCCCAGGGACAGGGCCAAACTATGGCTACACCTTC.

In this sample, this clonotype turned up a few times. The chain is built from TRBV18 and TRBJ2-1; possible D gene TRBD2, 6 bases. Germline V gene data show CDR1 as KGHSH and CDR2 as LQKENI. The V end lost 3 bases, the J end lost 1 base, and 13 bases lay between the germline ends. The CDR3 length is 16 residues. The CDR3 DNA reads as TGTGCCAGCTCACCTCCTAGCCGGGGGTCCTACAATGAGCAGTTCTTC. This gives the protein CASSPPSRGSYNEQFF.

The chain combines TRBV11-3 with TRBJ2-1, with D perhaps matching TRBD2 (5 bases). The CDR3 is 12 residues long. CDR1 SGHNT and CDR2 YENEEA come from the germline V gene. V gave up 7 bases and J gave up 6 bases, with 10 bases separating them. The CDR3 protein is CASTRSGNEQFF. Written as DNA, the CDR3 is TGTGCCAGCACCCGAAGCGGCAATGAGCAGTTCTTC.

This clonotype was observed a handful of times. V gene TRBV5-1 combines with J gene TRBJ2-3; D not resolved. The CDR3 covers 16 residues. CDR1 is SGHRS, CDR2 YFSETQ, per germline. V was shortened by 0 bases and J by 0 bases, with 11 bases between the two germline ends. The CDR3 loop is CASSLGPLTSTDTQYF. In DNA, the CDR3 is TGCGCCAGCAGCTTGGGCCCTCTTACTAGCACAGATACGCAGTATTTT.

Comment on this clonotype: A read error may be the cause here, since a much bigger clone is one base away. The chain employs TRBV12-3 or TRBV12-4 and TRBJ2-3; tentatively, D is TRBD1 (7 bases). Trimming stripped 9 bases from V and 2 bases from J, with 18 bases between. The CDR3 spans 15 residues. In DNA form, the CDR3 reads TGTGCCAGTAGGACAGGAGGGGTACTCACAGATACGCAGTATTTT. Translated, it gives CASRTGGVLTDTQYF.

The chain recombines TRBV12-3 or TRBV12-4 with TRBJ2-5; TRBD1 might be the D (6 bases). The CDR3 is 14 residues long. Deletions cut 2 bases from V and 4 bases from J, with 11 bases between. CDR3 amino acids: CASSLWGRGETQYF. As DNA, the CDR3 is TGTGCCAGCAGTTTATGGGGGCGAGGAGAGACCCAGTACTTC.

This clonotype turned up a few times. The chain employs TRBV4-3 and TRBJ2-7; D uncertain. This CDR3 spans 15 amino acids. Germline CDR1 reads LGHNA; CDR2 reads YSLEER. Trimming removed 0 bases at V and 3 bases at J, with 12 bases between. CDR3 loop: CASSQDRSVLYEQYF. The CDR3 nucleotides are TGCGCCAGCAGCCAAGACCGCAGCGTCCTCTACGAGCAGTACTTC.

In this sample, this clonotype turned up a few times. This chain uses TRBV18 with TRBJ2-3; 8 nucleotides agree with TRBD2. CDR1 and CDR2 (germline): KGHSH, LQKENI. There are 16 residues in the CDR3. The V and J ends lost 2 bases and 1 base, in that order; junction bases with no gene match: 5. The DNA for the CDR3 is TGTGCCAGCTCACCAAGTCTAGCGGGCCGCACAGATACGCAGTATTTT. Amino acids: CASSPSLAGRTDTQYF.